This T cell receptor (beta chain) was profiled in a study of shared clonotypes between healthy human individuals. Sequencing was performed with immunoSEQ multiplex PCR; in TCRdb, only in-frame clones are kept and a portion is missing. The data show hundreds of thousands of clones, with 95% to 97% seen just once and about 0.054% held by the top ten. Germline V gene sequence: CDR1 SGHAT, CDR2 FQNNGV. The CDR3 contains 17 residues. V dropped 4 bases and J dropped 2 bases, with 20 bases sitting between them. The sequenced sample consisted of naive CD4+ T cells sorted from blood. Subset meaning: CD45RA+ positively selected. This sequence originates from a woman in her twenties or thirties in good health. The chain links TRBV11-2 to TRBJ2-5, with TRBD1 as a possible D gene (7 bases). Here the CDR3 reads CASSSRQGGGLQETQYF. Here the CDR3 DNA reads TGTGCCAGCAGCTCGCGACAGGGAGGAGGGCTTCAAGAGACCCAGTACTTC.